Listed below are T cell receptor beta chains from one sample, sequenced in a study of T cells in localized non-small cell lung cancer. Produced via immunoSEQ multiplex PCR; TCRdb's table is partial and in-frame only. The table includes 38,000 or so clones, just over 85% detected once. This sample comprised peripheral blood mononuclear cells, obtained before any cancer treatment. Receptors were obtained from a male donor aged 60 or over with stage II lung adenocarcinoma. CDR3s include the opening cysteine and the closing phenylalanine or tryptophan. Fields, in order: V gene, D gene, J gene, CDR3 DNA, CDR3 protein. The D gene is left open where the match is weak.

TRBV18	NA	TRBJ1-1	TGTGCCAGCTCACCAGAAGCAGGCCTGAACACTGAAGCTTTCTTT	CASSPEAGLNTEAFF
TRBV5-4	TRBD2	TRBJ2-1	TGTGCCAGCAGCCCCGGGACTAGCGGGAGTACTGAGCAGTTCTTC	CASSPGTSGSTEQFF
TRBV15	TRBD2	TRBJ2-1	TGTGCCACCAGCAGAGAGCGTGGCGGGAGGCCCTCCTACAATGAGCAGTTCTTC	CATSRERGGRPSYNEQFF
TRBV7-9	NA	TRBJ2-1	TGTGCCAGCAGCCTACCGGGAAGTGAGCAGTTCTTC	CASSLPGSEQFF
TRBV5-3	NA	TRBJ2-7	TGTGCCAGAAGCTTGGAGGGCTACGAGCAGTACTTC	CARSLEGYEQYF
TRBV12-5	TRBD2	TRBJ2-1	TGTGCTAGTGGTTCGAACCTAAGGGGACTAGCGGGAGGGCGAAACAATGAGCAGTTCTTC	CASGSNLRGLAGGRNNEQFF
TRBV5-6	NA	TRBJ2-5	TGTGCCAGCAGCTTGGATTTTGAGACCCAGTACTTC	CASSLDFETQYF
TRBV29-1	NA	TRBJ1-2	TGCAGCGTTGAGAAGGACTATGGCTACACCTTC	CSVEKDYGYTF
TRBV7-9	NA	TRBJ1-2	TGTGCCAGCAGGGGGGTATGGCCAAACTACACCTTC	CASRGVWPNYTF
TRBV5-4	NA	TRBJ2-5	TGTGCCAGCAGCTTGCGACCTTCGGGAAAACAAGAGACCCAGTACTTC	CASSLRPSGKQETQYF
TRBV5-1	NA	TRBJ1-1	TGCGCCAGCAGCTTGGGATCGGCCGGCGAAGCTTTCTTT	CASSLGSAGEAFF
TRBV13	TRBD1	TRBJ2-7	TGTGCCAGCAGCTCAGGGGGACCCTCCTCCTACGAGCAGTACTTC	CASSSGGPSSYEQYF